These 18 T cell receptor beta chains came from one sample sequenced in a study of cytomegalovirus exposure and HLA in healthy donors. The protocol was immunoSEQ multiplex PCR, while the TCRdb copy is restricted to in-frame clones and leaves out a portion. The data contain 250,000 to 400,000 clones, 88% of them singletons. The sequencing sample was made of PBMCs. The receptors here all came from a man aged 25-45 years in good health and CMV-seronegative.

The V call is TRBV7-9, the J call TRBJ2-7, with TRBD1 matching over 7 bases. J gave up 2 bases and V 7 bases, and 8 bases lay outside the gene matches. The germline gives CDR1 SEHNR, CDR2 FQNEAQ (reference sequence). The CDR3 consists of 14 residues. The CDR3 spells CASNPGQQTYEQYF. As DNA, the CDR3 is TGTGCCAGCAACCCGGGACAGCAGACCTACGAGCAGTACTTC.

This chain joins TRBV5-1 and TRBJ2-7; D is ambiguous. This CDR3 spans 13 amino acids. From germline, CDR1 is SGHRS and CDR2 YFSETQ. The germline V and J ends were trimmed by 0 bases and 3 bases, with 7 bases remaining between them. CDR3 loop: CASSLELFYEQYF. CDR3 nucleotide sequence: TGCGCCAGCAGCTTGGAACTCTTCTACGAGCAGTACTTC.

V usage is TRBV5-4 and J usage is TRBJ2-7; D gene uncertain. This CDR3 has 12 amino acids. The V gene's germline CDR1 is SGHNT and CDR2 YYREEE (reference sequence). V was cut by 0 bases and J by 4 bases, with 5 bases left in between. CDR3 in DNA: TGTGCCAGCAGCTTGGAACAGTACGAGCAGTACTTC. Translating it yields CASSLEQYEQYF.

V is TRBV11-2 and J is TRBJ2-7; no reliable D call. Deletions cut 1 base from V and 6 bases from J, with 10 bases between. Germline assignment: CDR1 SGHAT and CDR2 FQNNGV. The CDR3 spans 13 residues. The CDR3 DNA follows: TGTGCCAGCAGCTTAGCACCAGGCACCGAGCAGTACTTC. The encoded protein is CASSLAPGTEQYF. Based on the CDR3 plus reference TRBV11-2 and TRBJ2-7, the full variable domain is EAGVAQSPRYKIIEKRQSVAFWCNPISGHATLYWYQQILGQGPKLLIQFQNNGVVDDSQLPKDRFSAERLKGVDSTLKIQPAKLEDSAVYLCASSLAPGTEQYFGPGTRLTVT.

V is TRBV7-2 and J is TRBJ2-1, with 7 bases that match TRBD1. With 3 bases clipped from V and 7 bases from J, the junction kept 3 bases outside the gene matches. Germline V gene lookup returns CDR1 SGHTA and CDR2 FQGNSA. This CDR3 region has 13 residues. The CDR3 DNA is TGTGCCAGCAGCTTTGACAGGGTTAATGAGCAGTTCTTC. This encodes CASSFDRVNEQFF.

The gene calls are TRBV11-2 and TRBJ2-3; no definite D call. This CDR3 has 13 amino acids. V gave up 6 bases and J gave up 1 base, with 8 bases separating them. Per germline, CDR1 SGHAT and CDR2 FQNNGV. CDR3 in DNA: TGTGCCAGCAGTGTGTTCGGCACAGATACGCAGTATTTT. Encoded protein: CASSVFGTDTQYF. Variable domain in full (rest from reference TRBV11-2 and TRBJ2-3): EAGVAQSPRYKIIEKRQSVAFWCNPISGHATLYWYQQILGQGPKLLIQFQNNGVVDDSQLPKDRFSAERLKGVDSTLKIQPAKLEDSAVYLCASSVFGTDTQYFGPGTRLTVL.

The V and J genes are TRBV7-6 and TRBJ2-3, with 9 bases lining up with TRBD2. From germline, CDR1 is SGHVS and CDR2 FNYEAQ. There are 15 residues in the CDR3. J gave up 5 bases and V 5 bases, and 8 bases lay outside the gene matches. The CDR3 sequence: CASSHGGLAGDTQYF. The DNA of the CDR3 is TGTGCCAGCAGCCACGGGGGACTAGCTGGAGATACGCAGTATTTT.

The rearrangement links TRBV7-9 to TRBJ2-3, with 11 positions matching TRBD2. V gave up 5 bases and J gave up 6 bases; unmatched junction bases: 10. From germline, CDR1 is SEHNR and CDR2 FQNEAQ (reference sequence). The CDR3 spans 16 residues. CDR3 amino acids: CASSILLAGAPDTQYF. In DNA form, the CDR3 reads TGTGCCAGCAGCATCTTACTAGCGGGGGCCCCGGATACGCAGTATTTT.

V is TRBV4-1 and J is TRBJ2-3; 10 nucleotides agree with TRBD2. This CDR3 has 17 residues. V shed 0 bases, J shed 1 base, and the junction held 4 bases outside the gene matches. Germline loops: CDR1 MGHRA, CDR2 YSYEKL. The CDR3 sequence is CASSQEGSGGGTDTQYF. Written as DNA, the CDR3 is TGCGCCAGCAGCCAAGAGGGGAGCGGGGGGGGCACAGATACGCAGTATTTT.

In this sample, this clone turned up once. Other DNA variants within this sample encode the same CDR3. This chain links TRBV5-1 with TRBJ2-5; D gene uncertain. The V end lost 2 bases, the J end lost 4 bases, and 3 bases lay between the germline ends. CDR1 and CDR2 from the germline V gene are SGHRS and YFSETQ. The length of the CDR3 is 11 residues. The CDR3 here is CASSFRETQYF. The CDR3, as DNA: TGCGCCAGCAGCTTTCGAGAGACCCAGTACTTC.

The J gene is TRBJ1-1, the V gene TRBV28, with a tentative D call TRBD1 (6 bases). V shed 6 bases and J shed 0 bases, with 8 bases lying between them. CDR3 length: 13 residues. Germline V lookup: CDR1 MDHEN, CDR2 SYDVKM. CDR3 DNA: TGTGCCAGCAGAAGACAGGTGAACACTGAAGCTTTCTTT. Translation gives CASRRQVNTEAFF.

The CDR3 region has the DNA TGCGCCAGCAGCCTGACTCGAGGGCCCAAAAACATTCAGTACTTC. It specifies CASSLTRGPKNIQYF. The chain couples TRBV5-1 to TRBJ2-4, with TRBD2 as a possible D gene (5 bases). V shed 4 bases and J shed 2 bases, with 13 bases lying between them. CDR3 length: 15 residues. The germline V gene encodes CDR1 SGHRS and CDR2 YFSETQ.

This clone was picked up one time. V and J are TRBV10-3 and TRBJ1-4; D unresolved. Germline-derived CDR1 and CDR2 are ENHRY and SYGVKD. Trimming left V 3 bases short and J 4 bases short, with 12 bases between. This CDR3 is 15 amino acids long. CDR3 bases: TGTGCCATCAGTGACTGGCAGAACAATAATGAAAAACTGTTTTTT. Translated, it gives CAISDWQNNNEKLFF.

This chain links TRBV7-9 with TRBJ2-3; the match to TRBD1 covers 9 bases. CDR3 size: 16 residues. V dropped 1 base and J dropped 2; count of bases not matched to a gene: 4. Germline CDR1 and CDR2: SEHNR and FQNEAQ (reference sequence). The CDR3 region has the DNA TGTGCCAGCAGCTTAGACAGGGGGCTATTCACAGATACGCAGTATTTT. It specifies CASSLDRGLFTDTQYF.

This clone was detected once. The V and J genes are TRBV5-4 and TRBJ1-2, with TRBD1 identical over 7 bases. Germline CDR1 and CDR2: SGHNT and YYREEE (reference sequence). With V trimmed by 3 bases and J by 8 bases, 7 bases remained unmatched. The CDR3 spans 13 residues. CDR3 bases: TGTGCCAGCAGCTGGAGGGGGCTCGAGGGCTACACCTTC. This translates into CASSWRGLEGYTF. Supplemented by reference TRBV5-4 and TRBJ1-2, the full variable domain reads ETGVTQSPTHLIKTRGQQVTLRCSSQSGHNTVSWYQQALGQGPQFIFQYYREEENGRGNFPPRFSGLQFPNYSSELNVNALELDDSALYLCASSWRGLEGYTFGSGTRLTVV.

The rearrangement links TRBV15 to TRBJ1-2; TRBD1 aligns across 7 bases. This CDR3 is built from 14 residues. Germline-derived CDR1 and CDR2 are LNHNV and YYDKDF (reference sequence). V lost 6 bases to trimming and J lost 8 bases; unmatched junction nucleotides: 12. CDR3 in DNA: TGTGCCACCAGGAAGATAGGTACAGGGGCCGGCTACACCTTC. Translating gives CATRKIGTGAGYTF.

The V and J genes are TRBV4-2 and TRBJ1-5, with a tentative D call TRBD1 (5 bases). The CDR3 is 14 residues long. Germline CDR1 and CDR2: LGHNA and YNFKEQ. The V end was cut by 4 bases, the J end by 6 bases, with 13 bases between. The CDR3 here is CASSPSQGGQPQHF. CDR3 DNA: TGTGCCAGCAGCCCAAGCCAGGGTGGTCAGCCCCAGCATTTT.

CDR3 region: CASSMKRGRGYEQYF. The DNA for the CDR3 is TGTGCCAGTAGTATGAAGCGGGGGCGCGGTTACGAGCAGTACTTC. The V gene is TRBV19, the J gene TRBJ2-7; TRBD2 agrees at 8 bases. The CDR3 contains 15 residues. After removal of 3 bases from V and 4 bases from J, the junction contained 8 bases not matched to a gene. The V gene's germline CDR1 is LNHDA and CDR2 SQIVND (reference sequence).